The source of this T cell receptor (beta chain) is a study of blood T cell dynamics during melanoma immunotherapy. Notes on the study in general: PBMC repertoires of eventual disease-control patients split at W3 into clonality or diversity gains.

TCRdb's copy holds only in-frame clones and misses some; the assay was immunoSEQ multiplex PCR. The table shows some 20,000 clones, with about 90% occurring only once. Germline V gene sequence: CDR1 SEHNR, CDR2 FQNEAQ (reference sequence). The germline V and J ends were trimmed by 0 bases and 6 bases, with 9 bases remaining between them. The CDR3 has 13 amino acids. Time point defined: week 3, after first cycle of checkpoint inhibitor. Comments on this clone: Its antigen is unidentified.

Sequenced material: blood, taken from a patient treated with checkpoint blockade. The V gene is TRBV7-9, the J gene TRBJ2-7, with D maybe TRBD2 (6 bases). This clonotype was obtained from a human donor with melanoma. The CDR3 DNA sequence: TGTGCCAGCAGCTTAGCACCGCGGGGCGAGCAGTACTTC. Amino acid sequence: CASSLAPRGEQYF.